The 24 T cell receptor beta chains below all came from one sample that was sequenced in a study of T-cell reconstitution after alpha-beta-depleted transplantation in children. The library targeted TCRbeta and was prepared with unique molecular identifiers. A single record per CDR3 protein comes from TCRdb applying MiXCR to the PCR reads. The sample records about 540,000 distinct CDR3 sequences, about 16% being singletons. Sequences were derived from PBMCs from the stem cell graft donor, sampled from the stem cell graft. The receptors shown here come from a human donor who donated a stem cell graft to a child with acute lymphoblastic leukemia.

The table lists this clonotype with a few counts. Here the CDR3 reads CASSFGDRESGELFF. The CDR3, as DNA: TGTGCCAGCAGTTTTGGGGACAGGGAGTCCGGGGAGCTGTTTTTT. The chain carries TRBV28 and TRBJ2-2, with 9 positions matching TRBD1. The CDR3 length is 15 residues. Germline CDR1 is MDHEN and CDR2 is SYDVKM. The J segment lost 6 bases and the V segment lost 3 bases, leaving 5 bases of the junction unmatched.

This clonotype was found a few times. This sequence joins TRBV29-1 and TRBJ2-2; TRBD1 matches at 9 bases. Germline-derived CDR1 and CDR2 are SQVTM and ANQGSEA. The CDR3 covers 19 residues. The V and J ends lost 6 bases and 8 bases, in that order; junction bases with no gene match: 25. The CDR3 DNA follows: TGCAGCGTCACTACCCAAAACCCCGGGACAGGGCCCATTTTTGGGGAGCTGTTTTTT. Encoded protein: CSVTTQNPGTGPIFGELFF.

The chain recombines TRBV10-3 with TRBJ1-5; TRBD1 aligns across 9 bases. V was clipped by 10 bases and J by 3 bases; unmatched bases: 7. The germline V gene has CDR1 ENHRY and CDR2 SYGVKD. The CDR3 runs to 14 residues. This chain's CDR3 is CATSRTGDNQPQHF. The CDR3 nucleotides read TGTGCCACCTCCCGGACAGGGGACAATCAGCCCCAGCATTTT.

The chain is built from TRBV6-5 and TRBJ1-5; D unclear. The CDR3 spans 13 residues. CDR1 and CDR2 from the germline V gene are MNHEY and SVGAGI. V lost 0 bases, J lost 6 bases, and 6 bases lay in between. The CDR3 DNA is TGTGCCAGCAGTTACTCGGCAGGTCAGCCCCAGCATTTT. This gives the protein CASSYSAGQPQHF.

In DNA form, the CDR3 reads TGCAGTGCTAGGGGGGCTAGCGGGAGGGAAGAGACCCAGTACTTC. Its protein is CSARGASGREETQYF. The chain employs TRBV20-1 and TRBJ2-5; 12 nucleotides match TRBD2. The V gene end was trimmed by 3 bases and the J gene end by 3 bases; junction bases not matched to a gene: 5. Per the germline V gene, CDR1 is DFQATT and CDR2 is SNEGSKA (reference sequence). CDR3 size: 15 residues.

The chain joins TRBV6-5 to TRBJ2-5; D is unclear. Looked up from germline, CDR1 is MNHEY and CDR2 is SVGAGI. The CDR3 loop spans 16 amino acids. The ends were cut back, 2 bases at V and 0 bases at J, with 13 bases in the middle. The CDR3 here is CASSYMAARDQETQYF. The CDR3 bases are TGTGCCAGCAGTTACATGGCGGCAAGGGACCAAGAGACCCAGTACTTC.

The V call is TRBV5-1, the J call TRBJ2-1, with a weak D call TRBD2 (6 bases). Germline-derived CDR1 and CDR2 are SGHRS and YFSETQ. The CDR3 has 15 amino acids. The germline V and J ends were trimmed by 3 bases and 12 bases, with 22 bases remaining between them. The CDR3 nucleotides are TGCGCCAGCAGCTCGGACGAGTCGGGGGTATGGGCGCAGTTCTTC. It is translated as CASSSDESGVWAQFF. Variable domain in full (rest from reference TRBV5-1 and TRBJ2-1): KAGVTQTPRYLIKTRGQQVTLSCSPISGHRSVSWYQQTPGQGLQFLFEYFSETQRNKGNFPGRFSGRQFSNSRSEMNVSTLELGDSALYLCASSSDESGVWAQFFGPGTRLTVL.

This rearrangement joins TRBV5-1 to TRBJ2-3; maybe TRBD2 (6 bases). The CDR3 is 16 amino acids. V shed 7 bases and J shed 0 bases, with 18 bases lying between them. CDR1 and CDR2 (germline): SGHRS, YFSETQ. CDR3 sequence: CASGTELAWSTDTQYF. The CDR3 nucleotides are TGCGCCAGCGGCACGGAACTAGCCTGGAGCACAGATACGCAGTATTTT.

This clonotype was seen at least ten times. The rearrangement links TRBV5-1 to TRBJ2-5; D remains unclear. V shed 5 bases and J shed 3 bases, with 14 bases lying between them. This CDR3 is built from 14 residues. Germline V gene lookup returns CDR1 SGHRS and CDR2 YFSETQ. This CDR3 is CASRELVSEETQYF. CDR3 bases: TGCGCCAGCAGGGAGTTGGTTTCCGAAGAGACCCAGTACTTC.

Written as DNA, the CDR3 is TGTGCCAGCAGTTCTCTAGCGGGAGTTGACTACGAGCAGTACTTC. Protein product: CASSSLAGVDYEQYF. The chain is built from TRBV12-3 or TRBV12-4 and TRBJ2-7; 10 nucleotides match TRBD2. J gave up 3 bases and V 4 bases, and 6 bases lay outside the gene matches. This CDR3 has 15 residues.

This clonotype appeared a few times. The chain is built from TRBV5-5 and TRBJ1-2, with 7 bases lining up with TRBD1. With V trimmed by 0 bases and J by 0 bases, 2 bases remained unmatched. Germline CDR1 and CDR2: SGHKS and YYEKEE (reference sequence). The length of the CDR3 is 15 residues. The CDR3 is CASSLDGTANYGYTF. Written as DNA, the CDR3 is TGTGCCAGCAGCTTGGACGGGACAGCTAACTATGGCTACACCTTC.

In its sample, this clonotype was seen a few times. The chain has TRBV7-6 and TRBJ1-2, with 8 bases identical to TRBD1. This CDR3 is 14 amino acids long. Germline V lookup: CDR1 SGHVS, CDR2 FNYEAQ. J gave up 8 bases and V 4 bases, and 9 bases lay outside the gene matches. The CDR3 sequence is CASSYRQGAGGYTF. Written as DNA, the CDR3 is TGTGCCAGCAGCTACCGTCAGGGGGCAGGGGGCTACACCTTC.

V is TRBV5-5 and J is TRBJ2-7, with D uncertain. Germline V gene sequence: CDR1 SGHKS, CDR2 YYEKEE (reference sequence). V shed 4 bases and J shed 7 bases, with 12 bases lying between them. The CDR3 is 12 residues long. The CDR3 loop reads CASSRASGEQYF. CDR3 coding DNA: TGTGCCAGCAGCCGGGCCAGTGGGGAGCAGTACTTC.

The chain links TRBV5-1 to TRBJ1-3; the match to TRBD1 covers 7 bases. Trimming at V came to 4 bases and at J to 7 bases, leaving 20 bases not matched to a gene. The CDR3 is made up of 18 amino acids. The germline CDR1 and CDR2 sequences are SGHRS and YFSETQ. This CDR3 reads CASSLGGTAFSLANTIYF. CDR3 in DNA: TGCGCCAGCAGCCTAGGAGGGACAGCCTTCTCTCTGGCCAACACCATATATTTT.

The chain joins TRBV5-5 to TRBJ1-5, with 8 bases aligning to TRBD1. V was pared by 4 bases and J by 5 bases, with 8 bases of the junction left unmatched. Germline CDR1 reads SGHKS; CDR2 reads YYEKEE (reference sequence). The CDR3 length is 15 residues. CDR3 region: CASSLGQGGYQPQHF. In DNA form, the CDR3 reads TGTGCCAGCAGCCTCGGACAGGGAGGGTATCAGCCCCAGCATTTT.

J is TRBJ1-1 and V is TRBV20-1, with 8 bases that match TRBD1. With V trimmed by 0 bases and J by 1 base, 10 bases remained unmatched. The CDR3 covers 17 residues. Looked up from germline, CDR1 is DFQATT and CDR2 is SNEGSKA (reference sequence). The CDR3 DNA reads as TGCAGTGCTAGAGATGAGACAGGGGAAGAAGGGAACACTGAAGCTTTCTTT. Translated, it gives CSARDETGEEGNTEAFF.

The rearrangement joins TRBV15 to TRBJ2-7; TRBD2 matches 10 bases. The CDR3 is 16 amino acids. Germline V lookup: CDR1 LNHNV, CDR2 YYDKDF (reference sequence). Losses at the gene ends were 0 bases for V and 3 bases for J; bases not matched to a gene: 5. Here the CDR3 DNA reads TGTGCCACCAGCAGAGATCCGAGCGGGAGGGTCTACGAGCAGTACTTC. As protein: CATSRDPSGRVYEQYF.

This clonotype appeared a few times. This chain joins TRBV24-1 and TRBJ1-5, with D unclear. Germline V lookup: CDR1 KGHDR, CDR2 SFDVKD. V lost 0 bases and J lost 7, with 6 bases in between. The CDR3 has 13 amino acids. The CDR3 loop is CATSDLEGQPQHF. As DNA, the CDR3 is TGTGCCACCAGTGATTTGGAGGGCCAGCCCCAGCATTTT.

The chain is built from TRBV19 and TRBJ1-1; no clear D. Deletions cut 10 bases from V and 1 base from J, with 13 bases between. This CDR3 has 13 amino acids. Germline V CDR1 and CDR2: LNHDA, SQIVND (reference sequence). The CDR3 nucleotides are TGTGCCACCGCTGCGGGTGAGAACACTGAAGCTTTCTTT. Translated, it gives CATAAGENTEAFF.

This clonotype has only a few counts. This sequence joins TRBV21-1 and TRBJ2-7. TRBV21-1 is classified as a pseudogene. The CDR3 length is 11 residues. CDR3 in DNA: TGTGCCAGCAGCAATGGCGACGAGCAGTACTTC. It specifies CASSNGDEQYF.

The gene calls are TRBV7-3 and TRBJ2-1; possible D gene TRBD1, 6 bases. V was shortened by 5 bases and J by 0 bases, with 11 bases between the two germline ends. CDR3 length: 15 residues. Germline V gives CDR1 SGHTA, CDR2 FQGTGA. This CDR3 reads CASSPEGVSYNEQFF. In nucleotides, the CDR3 is TGTGCCAGCAGCCCCGAGGGGGTCTCCTACAATGAGCAGTTCTTC.

The chain joins TRBV5-5 to TRBJ2-7; 7 bases match TRBD1. The CDR3 totals 15 residues. After removal of 0 bases from V and 2 bases from J, the junction contained 5 bases not matched to a gene. Looked up from germline, CDR1 is SGHKS and CDR2 is YYEKEE (reference sequence). The CDR3 region is CASSLGVGTAYEQYF. As DNA, the CDR3 is TGTGCCAGCAGCTTGGGGGTAGGGACAGCCTACGAGCAGTACTTC.

As concerns this clonotype: Compared with germline, one end of the junction differs, possibly owing to a read error. The rearrangement joins TRBV3-1 to TRBJ1-3; no firm D call. The length of the CDR3 is 13 residues. The germline gives CDR1 LGHDT, CDR2 YNNKEL (reference sequence). The CDR3: CASSQVDGNTTYF. CDR3 DNA sequence: TGTGCCAGCAGCCAAGTGGATGGGAACACCACATATTTT.

The chain carries TRBV29-1 and TRBJ2-3; maybe TRBD2 (6 bases). Germline loops: CDR1 SQVTM, CDR2 ANQGSEA. CDR3 length: 13 residues. Trimming stripped 4 bases from V and 2 bases from J, with 10 bases between. The CDR3: CSVGGETTDTQYF. DNA for the CDR3: TGCAGCGTTGGCGGGGAGACCACAGATACGCAGTATTTT.